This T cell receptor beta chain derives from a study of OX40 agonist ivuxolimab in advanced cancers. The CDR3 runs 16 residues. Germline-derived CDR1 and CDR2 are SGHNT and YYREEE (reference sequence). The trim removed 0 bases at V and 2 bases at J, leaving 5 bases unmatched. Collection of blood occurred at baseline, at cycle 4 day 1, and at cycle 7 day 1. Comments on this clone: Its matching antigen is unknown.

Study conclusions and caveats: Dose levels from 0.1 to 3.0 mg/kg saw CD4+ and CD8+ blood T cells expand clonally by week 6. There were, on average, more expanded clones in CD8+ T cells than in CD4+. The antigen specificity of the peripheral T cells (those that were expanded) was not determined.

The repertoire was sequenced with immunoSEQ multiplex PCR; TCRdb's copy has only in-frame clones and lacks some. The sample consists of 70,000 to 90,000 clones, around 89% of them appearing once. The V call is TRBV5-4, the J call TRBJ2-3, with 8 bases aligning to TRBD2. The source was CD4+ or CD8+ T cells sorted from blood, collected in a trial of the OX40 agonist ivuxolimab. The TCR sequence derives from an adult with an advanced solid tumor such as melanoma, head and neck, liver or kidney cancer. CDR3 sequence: CASSLVTSVYTDTQYF. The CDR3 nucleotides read TGTGCCAGCAGCTTGGTGACTAGCGTCTACACAGATACGCAGTATTTT.